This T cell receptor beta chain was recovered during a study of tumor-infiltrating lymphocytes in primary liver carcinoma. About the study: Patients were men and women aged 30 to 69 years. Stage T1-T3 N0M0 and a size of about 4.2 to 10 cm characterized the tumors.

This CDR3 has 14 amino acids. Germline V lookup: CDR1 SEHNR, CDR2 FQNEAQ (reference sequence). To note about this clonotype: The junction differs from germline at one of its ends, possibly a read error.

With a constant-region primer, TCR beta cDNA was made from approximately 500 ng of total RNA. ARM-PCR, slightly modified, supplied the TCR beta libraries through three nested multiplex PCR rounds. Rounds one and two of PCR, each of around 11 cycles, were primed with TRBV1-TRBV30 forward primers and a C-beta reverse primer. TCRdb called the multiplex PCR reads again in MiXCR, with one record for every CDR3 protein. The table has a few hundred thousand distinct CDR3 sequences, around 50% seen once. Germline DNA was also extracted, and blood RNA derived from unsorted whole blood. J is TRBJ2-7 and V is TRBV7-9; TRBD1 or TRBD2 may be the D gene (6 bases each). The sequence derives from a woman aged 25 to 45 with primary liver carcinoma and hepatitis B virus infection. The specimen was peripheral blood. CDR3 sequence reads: CSSSLGGSPYEQYF. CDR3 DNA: TGTTCCAGCAGCTTAGGGGGGTCCCCCTACGAGCAGTACTTC.